A selection of T cell receptor beta chains follows, all from one sample in a study of CD8 T cells in Susac syndrome. TCRdb ran MiXCR on the immunoSEQ multiplex PCR reads and lists one entry per CDR3 protein. The table records fewer than 85,000 distinct CDR3 sequences, approximately 93% of them present only once. Sequencing input: CD8+ T cells from PBMCs. These receptors all stem from a human donor with Susac syndrome. CDR3s include the opening cysteine and the closing phenylalanine or tryptophan. Each record gives: D gene, clone size, V gene, J gene, CDR3 protein, CDR3 DNA. The D gene is left open where the match is weak. For some rows the clone size is stated as once, few or many, or as a class when expanded; others skip it.

>TRBD1|NA|TRBV28|TRBJ2-1
CASSSGQGAHNEQFF
TGTGCCAGCAGTTCGGGACAGGGGGCACACAATGAGCAGTTCTTC
>NA|NA|TRBV7-9|TRBJ1-1
CATSLGEAFF
TGTGCCACCAGCTTAGGGGAGGCTTTCTTT
>NA|NA|TRBV25-1|TRBJ2-5
CASSDYADGETQYF
TGTGCCAGCAGTGACTACGCGGACGGAGAGACCCAGTACTTC
>NA|once|TRBV14|TRBJ1-2
CASSPPGQKANYGYTF
TGTGCCAGCAGCCCACCTGGACAGAAAGCTAACTATGGCTACACCTTC
>TRBD1|NA|TRBV28|TRBJ1-1
CASSLGTGGIPEAFF
TGTGCCAGCAGTTTAGGGACAGGGGGCATTCCTGAAGCTTTCTTT
>TRBD2|NA|TRBV4-3|TRBJ2-1
CASSLSTGTRNEQFF
TGCGCCAGCAGCCTAAGCACCGGGACTAGGAATGAGCAGTTCTTC
>TRBD2|NA|TRBV29-1|TRBJ2-1
CSVGGYYNEQFF
TGCAGCGTCGGGGGGTACTACAATGAGCAGTTCTTC
>TRBD1|NA|TRBV27|TRBJ2-7
CASSTGAPLPEQYF
TGTGCCAGCAGTACAGGGGCGCCCTTACCCGAGCAGTACTTC
>NA|NA|TRBV5-6|TRBJ2-7
CASSEGEYHYEQYF
TGTGCCAGCAGCGAAGGGGAGTATCACTACGAGCAGTACTTC
>TRBD2|once|TRBV12-5|TRBJ2-5
CASGARLAGETQYF
TGTGCTAGTGGTGCCCGACTAGCAGGGGAGACCCAGTACTTC
>TRBD2|NA|TRBV27|TRBJ2-5
CASSLRRAGGQETQYF
TGTGCCAGCAGTCTACGTCGCGCGGGGGGCCAAGAGACCCAGTACTTC
>TRBD2|few|TRBV20-1|TRBJ2-5
CSASSSGGQYQETQYF
TGCAGTGCTAGTAGTAGCGGGGGACAATACCAAGAGACTCAGTACTTC
>TRBD2|NA|TRBV20-1|TRBJ2-1
CSARGGGLYNEQFF
TGCAGTGCTAGAGGCGGGGGGTTGTACAATGAGCAGTTCTTC
>NA|NA|TRBV3-1|TRBJ2-4
CASSQEYPGSSGIQYF
TGTGCCAGCAGCCAAGAGTATCCAGGATCGTCGGGCATTCAGTACTTC
>NA|NA|TRBV29-1|TRBJ2-7
CSVEVKTYEQYF
TGCAGCGTTGAGGTCAAAACCTACGAGCAGTACTTC
>NA|NA|TRBV4-3|TRBJ1-1
CASSQDRHPGTEAFF
TGCGCCAGCAGCCAAGATCGCCACCCGGGAACTGAAGCTTTCTTT
>NA|NA|TRBV4-1|TRBJ2-5
CASSQVAVGETQYF
TGCGCCAGCAGCCAGGTGGCGGTGGGGGAGACCCAGTACTTC
>NA|NA|TRBV4-3|TRBJ2-1
CASSQQTTIYNEQFF
TGCGCCAGCAGCCAACAGACGACTATCTACAATGAGCAGTTCTTC
>TRBD1|NA|TRBV5-6|TRBJ1-2
CASSSTDRADANYGYTF
TGTGCCAGCAGCTCGACCGACAGGGCGGACGCTAACTATGGCTACACCTTC
>NA|NA|TRBV4-2|TRBJ2-7
CASSQEMTGQGQYF
TGTGCCAGCAGCCAAGAAATGACGGGGCAGGGGCAGTACTTC
>NA|NA|TRBV27|TRBJ1-3
CASSLGRVGNTIYF
TGTGCCAGCAGTCTCGGACGGGTTGGAAACACCATATATTTT
>NA|once|TRBV6-2/TRBV6-3|TRBJ2-5
CASSYRATLQETQYF
TGTGCCAGCAGTTACCGAGCTACTCTCCAAGAGACCCAGTACTTC
>NA|NA|TRBV13|TRBJ2-2
CASSLRNGELFF
TGTGCCAGCAGCTTAAGGAACGGGGAGCTGTTTTTT
>TRBD1|NA|TRBV4-3|TRBJ1-2
CASSQRQGAYGYTF
TGCGCCAGCAGCCAACGACAGGGGGCCTATGGCTACACCTTC
>NA|NA|TRBV6-2/TRBV6-3|TRBJ2-1
CASSSVVGGSEQFF
TGTGCCAGCAGCTCCGTTGTTGGGGGCTCAGAGCAGTTCTTC
>TRBD2|NA|TRBV7-9|TRBJ2-7
CASSSAGGFTNEQYF
TGTGCCAGCAGCTCCGCGGGGGGCTTCACGAACGAGCAGTACTTC
>NA|NA|TRBV14|TRBJ2-5
CASSQRPGRQETQYF
TGTGCCAGCAGCCAACGTCCGGGACGACAAGAGACCCAGTACTTC
>NA|NA|TRBV9|TRBJ2-1
CASSVGSSEQFF
TGTGCCAGCAGCGTAGGATCCTCTGAGCAGTTCTTC
>TRBD1|NA|TRBV4-3|TRBJ2-1
CASSQGTGASYNEQFF
TGCGCCAGCAGCCAAGGCACAGGGGCTTCCTACAATGAGCAGTTCTTC
>NA|NA|TRBV4-3|TRBJ2-7
CASSQGRGASYEQYF
TGCGCCAGCAGCCAAGGCAGGGGCGCATCCTACGAGCAGTACTTC
>NA|NA|TRBV9|TRBJ2-3
CASGGITDTQYF
TGTGCCAGCGGGGGGATCACAGATACGCAGTATTTT
>NA|NA|TRBV27|TRBJ2-7
CASSLGGSPYEQYF
TGTGCCAGCAGTTTAGGAGGGTCCCCCTACGAGCAGTACTTC
>TRBD1|NA|TRBV7-8|TRBJ1-1
CASKIGTVMNTEAFF
TGTGCCAGCAAAATAGGGACAGTCATGAACACTGAAGCTTTCTTT
>TRBD1|NA|TRBV19|TRBJ1-5
CASRSRTGAGQPQHF
TGTGCCAGTAGATCCCGAACAGGGGCGGGTCAGCCCCAGCATTTT
>TRBD1|NA|TRBV7-9|TRBJ2-7
CASTLVGTGGLEQYF
TGTGCCAGCACCCTAGTCGGGACAGGGGGTCTCGAGCAGTACTTC
>NA|NA|TRBV9|TRBJ2-3
CASSVEGGPTDTQYF
TGTGCCAGCAGCGTAGAAGGGGGACCCACAGATACGCAGTATTTT
>NA|once|TRBV4-3|TRBJ1-2
CASSQGGRETTFNYGYTF
TGCGCCAGCAGCCAAGGTGGGCGGGAAACGACCTTTAACTATGGCTACACCTTC
>NA|NA|TRBV9|TRBJ2-2
CASSVRTGELFF
TGTGCCAGCAGCGTCCGTACCGGGGAGCTGTTTTTT
>NA|NA|TRBV5-6|TRBJ2-3
CASSLGVAGTDTQYF
TGTGCCAGCAGCTTGGGGGTAGCAGGCACAGATACGCAGTATTTT
>NA|NA|TRBV27|TRBJ1-2
CASSSPGQANYGYTF
TGTGCCAGCAGTTCTCCGGGACAAGCTAACTATGGCTACACCTTC
>NA|NA|TRBV12-5|TRBJ2-3
CASGPDLLSSTDTQYF
TGTGCTAGTGGTCCAGACCTCCTTTCTAGCACAGATACGCAGTATTTT